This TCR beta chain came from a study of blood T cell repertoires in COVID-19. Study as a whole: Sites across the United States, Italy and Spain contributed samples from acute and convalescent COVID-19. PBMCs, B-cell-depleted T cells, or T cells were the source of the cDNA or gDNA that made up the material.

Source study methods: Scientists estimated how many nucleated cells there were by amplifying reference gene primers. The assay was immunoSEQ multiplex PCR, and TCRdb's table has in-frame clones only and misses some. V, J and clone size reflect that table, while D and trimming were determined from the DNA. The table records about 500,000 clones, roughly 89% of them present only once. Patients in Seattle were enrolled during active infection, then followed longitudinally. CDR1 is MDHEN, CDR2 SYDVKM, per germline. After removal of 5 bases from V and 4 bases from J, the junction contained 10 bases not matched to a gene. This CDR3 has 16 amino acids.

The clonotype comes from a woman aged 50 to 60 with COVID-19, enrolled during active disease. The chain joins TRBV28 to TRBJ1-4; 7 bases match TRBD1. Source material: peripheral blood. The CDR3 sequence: CASSRPRTGVNEKLFF. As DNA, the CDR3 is TGTGCCAGCAGTAGACCCCGGACAGGCGTTAATGAAAAACTGTTTTTT. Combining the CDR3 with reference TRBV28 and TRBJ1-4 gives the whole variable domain DVKVTQSSRYLVKRTGEKVFLECVQDMDHENMFWYRQDPGLGLRLIYFSYDVKMKEKGDIPEGYSVSREKKERFSLILESASTNQTSMYLCASSRPRTGVNEKLFFGSGTQLSVL.